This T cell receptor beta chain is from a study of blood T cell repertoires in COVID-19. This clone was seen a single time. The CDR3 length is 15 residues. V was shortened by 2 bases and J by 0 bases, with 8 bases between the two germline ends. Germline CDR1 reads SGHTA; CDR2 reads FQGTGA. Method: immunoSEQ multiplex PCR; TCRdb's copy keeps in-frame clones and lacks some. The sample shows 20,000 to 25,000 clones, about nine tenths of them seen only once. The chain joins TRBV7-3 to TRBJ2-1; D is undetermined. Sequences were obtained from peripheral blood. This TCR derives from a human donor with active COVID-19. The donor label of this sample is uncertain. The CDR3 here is CASSLGSSSYNEQFF. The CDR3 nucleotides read TGTGCCAGCAGCTTAGGCTCCAGCTCCTACAATGAGCAGTTCTTC.